The TCR beta chain under discussion was sequenced for a study of T cells in Graves' hyperthyroidism and ophthalmopathy. Study-wide context: Once the initial diagnosis was made, peripheral blood was obtained before any treatment.

The investigators amplified TCR beta CDR3 regions from RNA transcripts. A first-round RT-PCR of the TCR CDR3 used the HTBI primer set. MiXCR was run by TCRdb on the multiplex PCR reads, yielding one entry per CDR3 protein. The sample records hundreds of thousands of distinct CDR3 sequences, under 25% being singletons. Trimming cost V 4 bases and J 3 bases, with 19 bases left between them. The CDR3 runs 16 residues. Looked up from germline, CDR1 is MGHRA and CDR2 is YSYEKL. The sequenced sample consisted of blood. The chain uses TRBV4-1 and TRBJ2-7, with D unclear. This TCR came from a man aged 25-45 years with Graves' ophthalmopathy. CDR3 sequence reads: CASSPRPRGVNYEQYF. CDR3 sequence (DNA): TGCGCCAGCAGCCCCCGCCCGAGAGGCGTTAACTACGAGCAGTACTTC.